Listed below are T cell receptor beta chains from one sample, sequenced in a study of CD8 T cell repertoires and HIV-1 epitope variants. TCRdb's copy holds only in-frame clones and misses some; the assay was immunoSEQ multiplex PCR. This sample has fewer than 6,500 clones; 50% to 75% occur once, and the top ten carry 44%. No antigens are known for them. The sequenced sample was cultured CD8+ T cells derived from PBMCs. The receptor set was obtained from a male donor with HIV. CDR3s include the opening cysteine and the closing phenylalanine or tryptophan. A D gene is named only where the DNA matches it firmly. Clone size, where shown, is once, few, many, or a class for clones that have expanded.

J gene: TRBJ2-5
CDR3 length: 14
D gene: NA
clone size: NA
V gene: TRBV4-2
CDR3 protein: CASSPQDDQETQYF
CDR3 DNA: TGTGCCAGCAGCCCTCAGGACGACCAAGAGACCCAGTACTTC

J gene: TRBJ1-5
CDR3 length: 15
D gene: NA
clone size: NA
V gene: TRBV4-3
CDR3 protein: CASSQGENSNQPQHF
CDR3 DNA: TGCGCCAGCAGCCAAGGGGAAAATAGCAATCAGCCCCAGCATTTT

J gene: TRBJ1-2
CDR3 length: 16
D gene: NA
clone size: NA
V gene: TRBV5-4
CDR3 protein: CASSPWPVELDYGYTF
CDR3 DNA: TGTGCCAGCAGCCCTTGGCCGGTAGAATTGGACTATGGCTACACCTTC

J gene: TRBJ2-7
CDR3 length: 16
D gene: TRBD2
clone size: NA
V gene: TRBV27
CDR3 protein: CASSPSGLAGSYEQYF
CDR3 DNA: TGTGCCAGCAGTCCGTCGGGACTAGCGGGCTCCTACGAGCAGTACTTC

J gene: TRBJ2-7
CDR3 length: 14
D gene: NA
clone size: NA
V gene: TRBV29-1
CDR3 protein: CSVEVAGTQGEQYF
CDR3 DNA: TGCAGCGTTGAAGTAGCGGGTACCCAGGGGGAGCAGTACTTC

J gene: TRBJ2-5
CDR3 length: 16
D gene: TRBD2
clone size: NA
V gene: TRBV28
CDR3 protein: CASSLSDGGVGETQYF
CDR3 DNA: TGTGCCAGCAGTTTATCCGACGGGGGGGTCGGAGAGACCCAGTACTTC

J gene: TRBJ1-1
CDR3 length: 13
D gene: NA
clone size: medium-sized
V gene: TRBV27
CDR3 protein: CASSLGGGTEAFF
CDR3 DNA: TGTGCCAGCAGTTTAGGGGGAGGGACTGAAGCTTTCTTT

J gene: TRBJ1-2
CDR3 length: 15
D gene: TRBD1
clone size: few
V gene: TRBV4-1
CDR3 protein: CASSRAQGEAGGYTF
CDR3 DNA: TGCGCCAGCAGCCGTGCCCAGGGGGAAGCTGGTGGCTACACCTTC

J gene: TRBJ2-5
CDR3 length: 12
D gene: NA
clone size: few
V gene: TRBV5-1
CDR3 protein: CASSATQETQYF
CDR3 DNA: TGCGCCAGCAGCGCAACCCAAGAGACCCAGTACTTC

J gene: TRBJ1-3
CDR3 length: 13
D gene: NA
clone size: NA
V gene: TRBV30
CDR3 protein: CAWSVMEGDTIYF
CDR3 DNA: TGTGCCTGGAGTGTAATGGAGGGAGACACCATATATTTT

J gene: TRBJ1-6
CDR3 length: 17
D gene: NA
clone size: NA
V gene: TRBV2
CDR3 protein: CASSPDMPSSYNSPLHF
CDR3 DNA: TGTGCCAGCAGTCCAGACATGCCGAGCTCCTATAATTCACCCCTCCACTTT

J gene: TRBJ2-1
CDR3 length: 13
D gene: TRBD2
clone size: NA
V gene: TRBV19
CDR3 protein: CASSLAGYNEQFF
CDR3 DNA: TGTGCCAGTAGTTTAGCGGGCTACAATGAGCAGTTCTTC

J gene: TRBJ1-1
CDR3 length: 15
D gene: NA
clone size: NA
V gene: TRBV19
CDR3 protein: CASSIGLRGYTEAFF
CDR3 DNA: TGTGCCAGTAGTATAGGTCTACGGGGATACACTGAAGCTTTCTTT

J gene: TRBJ1-1
CDR3 length: 14
D gene: NA
clone size: NA
V gene: TRBV4-3
CDR3 protein: CASSQEPMNTEAFF
CDR3 DNA: TGCGCCAGCAGCCAAGAACCCATGAACACTGAAGCTTTCTTT

J gene: TRBJ2-1
CDR3 length: 15
D gene: TRBD2
clone size: NA
V gene: TRBV7-8
CDR3 protein: CASRLSGSLYNEQFF
CDR3 DNA: TGTGCCAGCAGGTTGAGCGGGAGCCTCTACAATGAGCAGTTCTTC

J gene: TRBJ2-2
CDR3 length: 13
D gene: NA
clone size: NA
V gene: TRBV6-5
CDR3 protein: CASSYYSTGELFF
CDR3 DNA: TGTGCCAGCAGTTACTACAGTACCGGGGAGCTGTTTTTT

J gene: TRBJ1-1
CDR3 length: 12
D gene: NA
clone size: NA
V gene: TRBV10-1
CDR3 protein: CASSEGDTEAFF
CDR3 DNA: TGCGCCAGCAGTGAAGGGGACACTGAAGCTTTCTTT

J gene: TRBJ2-7
CDR3 length: 16
D gene: TRBD2
clone size: once
V gene: TRBV5-1
CDR3 protein: CASSPTLAGGSYEQYF
CDR3 DNA: TGCGCCAGCAGCCCTACCCTAGCGGGAGGGAGCTACGAGCAGTACTTC

J gene: TRBJ2-7
CDR3 length: 14
D gene: NA
clone size: once
V gene: TRBV28
CDR3 protein: CASSSPGLSYEQYF
CDR3 DNA: TGTGCCAGCAGTTCCCCGGGCCTATCCTACGAGCAGTACTTC

J gene: TRBJ2-4
CDR3 length: 16
D gene: NA
clone size: once
V gene: TRBV19
CDR3 protein: CASSLGPGLGKNIQYF
CDR3 DNA: TGTGCCAGTAGTTTAGGACCAGGATTGGGCAAAAACATTCAGTACTTC

J gene: TRBJ1-2
CDR3 length: 17
D gene: TRBD1
clone size: NA
V gene: TRBV18
CDR3 protein: CASSPWGSQGGDYGYTF
CDR3 DNA: TGTGCCAGCTCACCGTGGGGGAGTCAGGGGGGAGACTATGGCTACACCTTC

J gene: TRBJ1-2
CDR3 length: 18
D gene: TRBD1
clone size: once
V gene: TRBV5-8
CDR3 protein: CASSLDGGQGRRDYGYTF
CDR3 DNA: TGTGCCAGCAGCTTGGATGGGGGACAGGGGCGACGGGACTATGGCTACACCTTC

J gene: TRBJ1-1
CDR3 length: 15
D gene: NA
clone size: few
V gene: TRBV7-8
CDR3 protein: CASSPGLGGVGEAFF
CDR3 DNA: TGTGCCAGCAGCCCCGGCCTCGGTGGAGTAGGTGAAGCTTTCTTT

J gene: TRBJ2-3
CDR3 length: 12
D gene: NA
clone size: NA
V gene: TRBV19
CDR3 protein: CASSIGGDTQYF
CDR3 DNA: TGTGCCAGTAGTATAGGAGGAGATACGCAGTATTTT

J gene: TRBJ2-3
CDR3 length: 15
D gene: TRBD2
clone size: NA
V gene: TRBV7-3
CDR3 protein: CASSSPGGGTDTQYF
CDR3 DNA: TGTGCCAGCAGCTCACCTGGGGGGGGCACAGATACGCAGTATTTT

J gene: TRBJ2-7
CDR3 length: 13
D gene: NA
clone size: NA
V gene: TRBV9
CDR3 protein: CASSGLSSYEQYF
CDR3 DNA: TGTGCCAGCAGCGGCCTCAGCTCCTACGAGCAGTACTTC

J gene: TRBJ2-2
CDR3 length: 14
D gene: NA
clone size: NA
V gene: TRBV4-1
CDR3 protein: CASSLTSNTGELFF
CDR3 DNA: TGCGCCAGCAGCCTCACTAGTAACACCGGGGAGCTGTTTTTT

J gene: TRBJ2-2
CDR3 length: 14
D gene: NA
clone size: NA
V gene: TRBV7-9
CDR3 protein: CASSSVLATGELFF
CDR3 DNA: TGTGCCAGCAGCTCAGTTCTAGCAACCGGGGAGCTGTTTTTT

J gene: TRBJ2-3
CDR3 length: 18
D gene: NA
clone size: NA
V gene: TRBV15
CDR3 protein: CATSRGQKGFRPTDTQYF
CDR3 DNA: TGTGCCACCAGCAGAGGACAAAAAGGGTTCCGCCCCACAGATACGCAGTATTTT